This T cell receptor beta chain came from a study of cytomegalovirus exposure and HLA in healthy donors. Study-level background: Out of about 360 genotyped donors, approximately 84% belonged to the Caucasian-associated ancestry cluster. Study-wide results and caveats: Beyond CMV serostatus, there was no information to go on about immune exposure. The authors enumerated over 150 TCR beta chains as linked to cytomegalovirus.

In regard to this clone: Its antigen is unknown.

Primers for the PCR totalled 60 Vbeta and 13 Jbeta. Produced via immunoSEQ multiplex PCR; TCRdb's table is partial and in-frame only. The sample yields over 95,000 clones, 70% to 80% seen once. V lost 7 bases and J lost 2, with 9 bases in between. The V gene's germline CDR1 is LNHDA and CDR2 SQIVND (reference sequence). This CDR3 comprises 14 residues. The source material was PBMCs. The J gene is TRBJ2-6, the V gene TRBV19; tentatively, D is TRBD1 (5 bases). The TCR sequence derives from a woman in her thirties or forties in good health and CMV-seropositive. CDR3 nucleotides: TGTGCCAGTACAGGGTTTGCTGGGGCCAACGTCCTGACTTTC. It specifies CASTGFAGANVLTF.